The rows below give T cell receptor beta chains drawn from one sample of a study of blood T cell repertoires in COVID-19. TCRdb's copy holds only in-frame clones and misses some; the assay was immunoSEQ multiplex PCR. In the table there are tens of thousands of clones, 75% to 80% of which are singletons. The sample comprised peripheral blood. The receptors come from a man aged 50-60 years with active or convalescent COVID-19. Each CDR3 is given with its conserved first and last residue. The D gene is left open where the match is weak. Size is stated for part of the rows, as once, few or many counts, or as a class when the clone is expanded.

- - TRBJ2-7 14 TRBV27 CASSLRRYSYEQYF TGTGCCAGCAGTTTACGGCGGTACTCCTACGAGCAGTACTTC
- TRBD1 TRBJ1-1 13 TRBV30 CAWSDRGWVEAFF TGTGCCTGGAGTGACAGGGGGTGGGTTGAAGCTTTCTTT
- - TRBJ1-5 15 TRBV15 CATSRDRLGNQPQHF TGTGCCACCAGCAGAGACAGACTGGGCAATCAGCCCCAGCATTTT
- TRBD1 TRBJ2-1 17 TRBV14 CASRINPRDRGYNEQFF TGTGCCAGCAGGATAAACCCCCGGGACAGGGGTTACAATGAGCAGTTCTTC
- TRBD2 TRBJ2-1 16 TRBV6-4 CASSDSRLAGLNEQFF TGTGCCAGCAGTGACTCGCGGCTAGCGGGACTCAATGAGCAGTTCTTC
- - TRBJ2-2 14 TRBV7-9 CAISRQTNTGELFF TGTGCCATCTCGAGACAAACGAACACCGGGGAGCTGTTTTTT
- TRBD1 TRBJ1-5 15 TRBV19 CASSGTGGGNQPQHF TGTGCCAGTAGTGGGACAGGGGGAGGGAACCAGCCCCAGCATTTT
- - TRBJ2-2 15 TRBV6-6 CASSRQGVLGGELFF TGTGCCAGCAGTAGACAAGGGGTTTTAGGCGGGGAGCTGTTTTTT
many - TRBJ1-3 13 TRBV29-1 CSAGVSSGNTIYF TGCAGCGCCGGTGTGTCCTCTGGAAACACCATATATTTT
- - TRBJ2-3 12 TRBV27 CASSTSGDTQYF TGTGCCAGCAGTACCTCGGGAGATACGCAGTATTTT
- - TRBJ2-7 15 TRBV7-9 CASSAQLAVLSEQYF TGTGCCAGCAGCGCCCAACTAGCCGTTCTTTCCGAGCAGTACTTC
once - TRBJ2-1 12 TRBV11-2 CASSLDRNEQFF TGTGCCAGCAGCTTAGACCGGAATGAGCAGTTCTTC
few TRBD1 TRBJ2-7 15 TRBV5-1 CASSRTGGEDYEQYF TGCGCCAGCAGCAGGACAGGGGGGGAAGACTACGAGCAGTACTTC
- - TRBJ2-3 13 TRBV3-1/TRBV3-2 CASSHAGLEEQYF TGTGCCAGCAGCCATGCCGGCTTAGAGGAGCAGTATTTT
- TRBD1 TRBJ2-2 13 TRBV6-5 CASKQGAFGELFF TGTGCCAGCAAACAGGGGGCTTTCGGGGAGCTGTTTTTT
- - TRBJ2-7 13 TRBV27 CASSFSRAHEQYF TGTGCCAGCAGTTTTAGCAGGGCACACGAGCAGTACTTC
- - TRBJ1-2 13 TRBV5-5 CASSQFMLYGYTF TGTGCCAGCAGCCAGTTCATGTTGTATGGCTACACCTTC
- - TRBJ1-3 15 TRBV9 CASSVDRDKGNTIYF TGTGCCAGCAGCGTAGACCGGGACAAGGGAAACACCATATATTTT
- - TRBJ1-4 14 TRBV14 CASSLRTWNEKLFF TGTGCCAGCAGCCTCCGGACATGGAACGAAAAACTGTTTTTT
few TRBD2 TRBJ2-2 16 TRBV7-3 CASSLGLAGVAGELFF TGTGCCAGCAGCTTGGGACTAGCGGGAGTGGCCGGGGAGCTGTTTTTT
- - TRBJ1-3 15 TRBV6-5 CASSLVGRGVNTIYF TGTGCCAGCAGCCTAGTTGGCAGGGGCGTAAACACCATATATTTT
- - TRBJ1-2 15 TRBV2 CASSESPDSNYGYTF TGTGCCAGCAGTGAATCCCCAGACTCTAACTATGGCTACACCTTC
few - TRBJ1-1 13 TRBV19 CATHGGEGGGAFF TGTGCCACCCATGGGGGGGAGGGGGGGGGAGCTTTCTTT
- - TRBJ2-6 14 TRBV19 CASSRAAGANVLTF TGTGCCAGTAGTAGGGCAGCTGGGGCCAACGTCCTGACTTTC
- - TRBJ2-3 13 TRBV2 CASSEERTRTQYF TGTGCCAGCAGTGAGGAGCGAACCCGCACGCAGTATTTT
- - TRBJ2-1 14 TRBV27 CASSFGVGTHEQFF TGTGCCAGCAGTTTCGGCGTGGGCACGCACGAGCAGTTCTTC
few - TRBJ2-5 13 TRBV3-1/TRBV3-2 CASSQAPGETQYF TGTGCCAGCAGCCAAGCTCCGGGGGAGACCCAGTACTTC
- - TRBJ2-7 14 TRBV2 CASSAGSSGYEQYF TGTGCCAGCAGTGCGGGGAGTAGCGGCTACGAGCAGTACTTC
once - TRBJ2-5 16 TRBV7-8 CASSLTAPGLQETQYF TGTGCCAGCAGCTTAACCGCTCCAGGGTTACAAGAGACCCAGTACTTC
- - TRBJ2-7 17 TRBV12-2 CASRLDLRTGGDYEQYF TGTGCAAGTCGCTTAGATCTCAGGACAGGGGGAGACTACGAGCAGTACTTC
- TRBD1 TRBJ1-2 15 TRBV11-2 CASSFAGTGLYGYTF TGTGCCAGCAGCTTTGCCGGGACAGGTCTCTATGGCTACACCTTC
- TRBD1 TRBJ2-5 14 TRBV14 CASSQIGGGETQYF TGTGCCAGCAGCCAGATAGGGGGCGGAGAGACCCAGTACTTC
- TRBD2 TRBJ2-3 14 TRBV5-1 CASSLFPSGDTQYF TGCGCCAGCAGCTTGTTTCCTAGCGGCGATACGCAGTATTTT
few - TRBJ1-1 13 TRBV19 CASSILRNTEAFF TGTGCCAGTAGTATCCTCAGGAACACTGAAGCTTTCTTT
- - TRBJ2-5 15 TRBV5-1 CASSRGGELKETQYF TGCGCCAGCAGCCGCGGCGGTGAACTTAAAGAGACCCAGTACTTC
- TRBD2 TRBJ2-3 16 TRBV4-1 CASSWRTGGGTDTQYF TGCGCCAGCAGCTGGCGGACGGGGGGTGGCACAGATACGCAGTATTTT
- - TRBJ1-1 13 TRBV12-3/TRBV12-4 CASSRRGNTEAFF TGTGCCAGCAGCCGAAGGGGGAACACTGAAGCTTTCTTT
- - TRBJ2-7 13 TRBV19 CASSTETGFRQYF TGTGCCAGTAGTACCGAGACAGGCTTCCGGCAGTACTTC
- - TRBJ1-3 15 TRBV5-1 CASSLDGSSGNTIYF TGCGCCAGCAGCTTAGATGGCTCATCTGGAAACACCATATATTTT
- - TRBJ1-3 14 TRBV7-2 CASGPGLSGNTIYF TGTGCCAGCGGACCGGGGTTATCTGGAAACACCATATATTTT
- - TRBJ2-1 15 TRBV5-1 CASSLADKWPNEQFF TGCGCCAGCAGCTTGGCCGATAAGTGGCCCAATGAGCAGTTCTTC
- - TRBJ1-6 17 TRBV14 CASSQDLGVQANSPLHF TGTGCCAGCAGCCAAGATCTCGGAGTACAGGCGAATTCACCCCTCCACTTT
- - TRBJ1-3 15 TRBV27 CASSLRRSSGNTIYF TGTGCCAGCTCCCTCCGGAGGAGCTCTGGAAACACCATATATTTT
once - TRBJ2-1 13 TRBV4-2 CASSYNPYNEQFF TGTGCCAGCAGCTATAATCCCTACAATGAGCAGTTCTTC
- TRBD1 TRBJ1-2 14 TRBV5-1 CASSRDRADYGYTF TGCGCCAGCAGCAGGGACAGGGCGGACTATGGCTACACCTTC
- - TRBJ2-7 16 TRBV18 CASSSRAGVASYEQYF TGTGCCAGCTCCTCCCGCGCCGGGGTGGCTTCCTACGAGCAGTACTTC
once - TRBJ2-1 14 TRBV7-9 CASSLDQGRNEQFF TGTGCCAGCAGCTTAGACCAGGGCAGGAATGAGCAGTTCTTC
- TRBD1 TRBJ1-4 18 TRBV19 CASSLAGTGLLGREKLFF TGTGCCAGTAGTCTGGCCGGGACAGGCCTTCTCGGGAGGGAAAAACTGTTTTTT
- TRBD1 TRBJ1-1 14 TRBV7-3 CASSPQGVGTEAFF TGTGCCAGCAGCCCACAGGGGGTTGGCACTGAAGCTTTCTTT
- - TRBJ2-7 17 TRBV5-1 CASSLGTAVGASYEQYF TGCGCCAGCAGCTTGGGCACAGCCGTTGGCGCCTCCTACGAGCAGTACTTC